This TCR beta chain was found in a study of T cells in Graves' hyperthyroidism and ophthalmopathy (dated by TCRdb to about 2019). At the level of the whole study: Peripheral blood samples were taken at initial diagnosis, before any treatment was given. TCR V-J signatures able to tell the groups apart were searched for in a discovery cohort of more than 90 patients, of whom roughly 42 had Graves' ophthalmopathy and about 60 had stable Graves' hyperthyroidism. Whether ophthalmopathy could be predicted prospectively was tested in an independent validation cohort made up of roughly 19 hyperthyroidism patients plus 17 patients who later progressed to ophthalmopathy. The roughly 100 discovery patients were randomly divided into training and test sets at a 7:3 ratio. The study also compared thyroid tissue and blood T-cell repertoires from about 6 Graves' hyperthyroidism patients. Once sampling was done, hyperthyroidism patients were given methimazole at a starting dose of 30 mg daily, whereas ophthalmopathy patients were given high-dose intravenous methylprednisolone. The paper reports TCR Vbeta CDR3 sequencing of roughly 140 peripheral blood samples: 40 to 45 ophthalmopathy, under 80 hyperthyroidism and around 17 progressor patients.

The TCR beta CDR3 regions were amplified from RNA transcripts. The TCR CDR3 was subjected to a first round of RT-PCR using the HTBI primer set and the Qiagen OneStep RT-PCR kit. Libraries were constructed in a second round of multiplex PCR, after which size selection and purification were carried out. Libraries were sequenced paired-end with 100 bp reads on an Illumina HiSeq2000. The study's processing was this. SOAPnuke was used to process the raw data, throwing out any read that contained adapters or uncalled bases, had a mean Phred below 15, or lacked an exact constant-primer or identifier match. High-quality paired reads were merged with COPE v1.2.5, and unique nucleotide sequences were defined as clonotypes. MiTCR v1.1 was used to align clonotypes to the IMGT TRBV, TRBD and TRBJ reference segments. The analysis was restricted to V-J combinations with a frequency above 0.0001, which together covered over 99% of the repertoires. A TCS score was defined as the ratio of F50 (clonal expansion) to E x V (chaos), with BLOSUM62-based TCRdist applied between CDR3 peptides within each V-J. Welch's t-statistics and random forest reduced roughly 540 V-J features to around 14, which were used in a naive Bayes classifier (R e1071). TCRdb reprocessed the public reads (quality trimming at Q25 with fastp, clone calling with MiXCR) and kept in-frame beta chains. Entries that share a CDR3 protein sequence are merged under the most common genes and DNA. The V and J calls and clone size come from TCRdb's table, not from the authors' own analysis. Present in this sample are about 530,000 distinct CDR3 sequences, approximately 17% of which were seen just once. The biggest ten clones account for approximately 18% of the sample.

Comment on this clonotype: Its antigen remains unidentified. Base-call qualities are not available, and no considerably larger clone is one nucleotide away.

General findings and caveats noted by the study authors: In validation, the model predicted progression to ophthalmopathy a median of roughly six months before onset, with roughly 71% sensitivity and more than 72% specificity. No statistical method was used to fix the sample size in advance, and group allocation was not hidden from the investigators. Most expanded thyroid clonotypes (frequency above 0.001) were also detected in blood, a finding suggesting that blood repertoires may reflect thyroid immune responses. In cross-validation, a model built on a 13 V-J signature told ophthalmopathy apart from stable hyperthyroidism with 85% to 90% sensitivity and approximately 81% specificity, and in testing the same model reached 80%/75%.

CDR1 is given as SGHNT and CDR2 as YYREEE, both from the germline V gene (reference sequence). Including cysteine and phenylalanine, the CDR3 has 18 amino acids. The kept DNA is CDR3 alone, 54 bases in frame from the first base. V is trimmed back by 4 bases and J by 0 bases, and the junction contains 9 bases that no gene match accounts for. Moderately to severely active disease, a Clinical Activity Score of at least 3, a NOSPECS grade of at least 4, and a duration under 3 months were present in ophthalmopathy patients. The study excluded patients with uncontrolled infections, other autoimmune diseases, pregnancy or lactation. Diagnoses were established on the basis of clinical symptoms, serum thyroxine and TRAb, thyroid ultrasound, and orbital computed tomography. Ficoll-Paque density gradient centrifugation was used to isolate PBMCs from 8 to 10 ml of fresh peripheral blood. Total RNA was extracted using Trizol reagent, and RNA quality was assessed on an Agilent 2100 Bioanalyzer.

What was sequenced was blood. The sequence joins TRBV5-4 to TRBJ2-3, and 12 bases in between align with TRBD2. This TCR was sampled from a woman under 30 with Graves' ophthalmopathy. The nucleotide sequence is TGTGCCAGCAGCCCTGGACTAGCGGGGCTAACTAGCACAGATACGCAGTATTTT. It codes for CASSPGLAGLTSTDTQYF.